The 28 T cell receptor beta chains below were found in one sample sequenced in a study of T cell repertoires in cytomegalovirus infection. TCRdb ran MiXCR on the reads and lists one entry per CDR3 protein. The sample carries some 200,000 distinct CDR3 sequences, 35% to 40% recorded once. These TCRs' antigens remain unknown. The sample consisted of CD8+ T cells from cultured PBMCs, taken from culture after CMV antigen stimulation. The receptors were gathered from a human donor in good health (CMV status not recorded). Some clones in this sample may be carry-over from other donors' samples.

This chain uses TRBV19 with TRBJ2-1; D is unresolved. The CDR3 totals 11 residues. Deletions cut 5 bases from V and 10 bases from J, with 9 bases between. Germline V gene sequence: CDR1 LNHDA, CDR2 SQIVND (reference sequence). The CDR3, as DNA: TGTGCCAGTAGTTCATCGCGGGAGCAGTTCTTC. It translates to CASSSSREQFF.

The CDR3: CASSFSQGVDYTF. CDR3 nucleotides: TGTGCCAGCAGTTTCAGTCAGGGGGTTGACTACACCTTC. The V call is TRBV27, the J call TRBJ1-2; 7 bases line up with TRBD1. Trimming removed 3 bases from V and 10 bases from J; junction bases left unmatched: 8. Looked up from germline, CDR1 is MNHEY and CDR2 is SMNVEV (reference sequence). The CDR3 is 13 residues long.

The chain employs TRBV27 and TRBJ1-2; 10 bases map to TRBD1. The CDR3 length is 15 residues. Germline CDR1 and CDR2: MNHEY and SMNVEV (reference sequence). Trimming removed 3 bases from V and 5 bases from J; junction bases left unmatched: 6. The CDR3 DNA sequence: TGTGCCAGCAGTTTGAGACAGGGGGCCAGGTATGGCTACACCTTC. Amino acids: CASSLRQGARYGYTF.

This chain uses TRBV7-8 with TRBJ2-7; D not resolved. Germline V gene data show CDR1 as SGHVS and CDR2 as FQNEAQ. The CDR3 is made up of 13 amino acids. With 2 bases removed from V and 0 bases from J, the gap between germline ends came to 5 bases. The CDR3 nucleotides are TGTGCCAGCAGCTTAAGCGCCTCCTACGAGCAGTACTTC. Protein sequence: CASSLSASYEQYF.

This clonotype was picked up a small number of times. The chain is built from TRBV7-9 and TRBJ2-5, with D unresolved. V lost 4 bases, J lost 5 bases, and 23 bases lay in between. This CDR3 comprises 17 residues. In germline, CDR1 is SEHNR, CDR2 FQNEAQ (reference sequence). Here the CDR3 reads CASSSHHLMELVETQYF. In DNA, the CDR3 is TGTGCCAGCAGCTCACACCACCTCATGGAGCTAGTGGAGACCCAGTACTTC.

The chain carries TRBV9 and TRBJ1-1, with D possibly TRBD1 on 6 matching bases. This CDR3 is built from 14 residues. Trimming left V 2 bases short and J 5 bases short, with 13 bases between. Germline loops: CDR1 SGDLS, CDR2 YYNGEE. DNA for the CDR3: TGTGCCAGCAGCGTTGAGGGGGGATATACTGAAGCTTTCTTT. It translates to CASSVEGGYTEAFF.

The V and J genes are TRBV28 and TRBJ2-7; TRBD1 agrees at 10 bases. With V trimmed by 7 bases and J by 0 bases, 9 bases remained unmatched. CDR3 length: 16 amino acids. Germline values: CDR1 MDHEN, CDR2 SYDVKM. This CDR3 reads CASTHIRDRGSYEQYF. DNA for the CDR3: TGTGCCAGCACCCATATCCGGGACAGGGGCTCCTACGAGCAGTACTTC.

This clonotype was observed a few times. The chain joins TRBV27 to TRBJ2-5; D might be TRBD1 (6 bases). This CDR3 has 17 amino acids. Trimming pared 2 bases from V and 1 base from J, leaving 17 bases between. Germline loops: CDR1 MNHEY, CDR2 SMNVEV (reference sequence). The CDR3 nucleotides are TGTGCCAGCAGTTTACTCGCCTCGACAGGCATCCAAGAGACCCAGTACTTC. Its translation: CASSLLASTGIQETQYF.

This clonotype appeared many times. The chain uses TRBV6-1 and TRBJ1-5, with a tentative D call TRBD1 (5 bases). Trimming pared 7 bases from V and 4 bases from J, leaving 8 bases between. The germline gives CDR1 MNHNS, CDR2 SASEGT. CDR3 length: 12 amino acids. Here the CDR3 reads CASTGPNQPQHF. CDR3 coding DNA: TGTGCCAGCACAGGGCCAAATCAGCCCCAGCATTTT.

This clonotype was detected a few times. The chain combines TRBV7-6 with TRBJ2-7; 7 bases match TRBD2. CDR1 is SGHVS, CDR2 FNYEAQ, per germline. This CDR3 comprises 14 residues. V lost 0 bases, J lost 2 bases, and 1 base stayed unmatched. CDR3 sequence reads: CASSLAGGAYEQYF. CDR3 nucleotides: TGTGCCAGCAGCTTAGCGGGGGGGGCCTACGAGCAGTACTTC.

The CDR3 here is CASSLTSTGELFF. The CDR3 DNA reads TGTGCCAGCAGCTTAACATCCACCGGGGAGCTGTTTTTT. The rearrangement joins TRBV7-3 to TRBJ2-2; no firm D call. This CDR3 comprises 13 residues. Germline V gene data show CDR1 as SGHTA and CDR2 as FQGTGA. The V end was cut by 0 bases, the J end by 4 bases, with 3 bases between.

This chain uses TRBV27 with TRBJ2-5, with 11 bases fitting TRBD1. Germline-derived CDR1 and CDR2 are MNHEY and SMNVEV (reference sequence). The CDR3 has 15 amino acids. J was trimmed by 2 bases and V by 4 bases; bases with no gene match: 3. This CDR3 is CASSSRDRGQETQYF. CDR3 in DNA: TGTGCCAGCAGTTCCCGGGACAGGGGGCAAGAGACCCAGTACTTC.

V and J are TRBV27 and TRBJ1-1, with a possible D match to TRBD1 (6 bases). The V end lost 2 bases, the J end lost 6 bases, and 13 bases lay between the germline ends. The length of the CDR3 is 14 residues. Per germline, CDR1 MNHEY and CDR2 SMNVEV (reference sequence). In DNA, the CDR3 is TGTGCCAGCAGTTTAGGTACAGGGAGGGCTGAAGCTTTCTTT. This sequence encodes CASSLGTGRAEAFF.

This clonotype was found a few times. CDR3 in amino acids: CASSPGDSTQYF. The DNA for the CDR3 is TGTGCCAGCAGCCCCGGGGATAGTACGCAGTATTTT. The chain employs TRBV11-2 and TRBJ2-3; tentatively, D is TRBD2 (5 bases). Germline V gene sequence: CDR1 SGHAT, CDR2 FQNNGV. This CDR3 region has 12 residues. Deletions cut 5 bases from V and 8 bases from J, with 11 bases between. Full variable domain (missing parts from reference TRBV11-2 and TRBJ2-3): EAGVAQSPRYKIIEKRQSVAFWCNPISGHATLYWYQQILGQGPKLLIQFQNNGVVDDSQLPKDRFSAERLKGVDSTLKIQPAKLEDSAVYLCASSPGDSTQYFGPGTRLTVL.

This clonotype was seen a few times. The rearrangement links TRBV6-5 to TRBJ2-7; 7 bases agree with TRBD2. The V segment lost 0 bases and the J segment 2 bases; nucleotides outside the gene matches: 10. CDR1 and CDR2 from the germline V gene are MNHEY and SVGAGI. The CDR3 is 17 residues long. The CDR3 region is CASSYSSVLAEPYEQYF. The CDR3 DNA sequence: TGTGCCAGCAGTTACTCATCTGTTCTAGCGGAACCCTACGAGCAGTACTTC.

This CDR3 reads CASSMGDSSATNEKLFF. The CDR3 nucleotides are TGTGCCAGTAGTATGGGGGACAGTTCTGCAACTAATGAAAAACTGTTTTTT. The chain carries TRBV19 and TRBJ1-4; 7 nucleotides agree with TRBD1. Germline V gene lookup returns CDR1 LNHDA and CDR2 SQIVND (reference sequence). V was clipped by 3 bases and J by 0 bases; unmatched bases: 7. The CDR3 consists of 17 residues.

The CDR3 DNA sequence: TGTGCCAGCACCGTTCGGGGGGGGAACCCTTTTACCGGGGAGCTGTTTTTT. It yields the protein CASTVRGGNPFTGELFF. This chain links TRBV7-9 with TRBJ2-2; 8 bases map to TRBD2. This CDR3 is built from 17 residues. Germline trimming cut 7 bases from V and 5 bases from J; bases unmatched to any gene: 15. Per germline, CDR1 SEHNR and CDR2 FQNEAQ (reference sequence).

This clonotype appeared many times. The CDR3: CASSLPSSGGAYEQFF. The DNA for the CDR3 is TGTGCCAGCAGCCTACCCTCCAGCGGGGGGGCCTATGAGCAGTTCTTC. V and J are TRBV11-1 and TRBJ2-1, with 10 bases lining up with TRBD2. With V trimmed by 5 bases and J by 8 bases, 12 bases remained unmatched. The CDR3 totals 16 residues. Germline V gene data show CDR1 as SGHAT and CDR2 as FQDESV (reference sequence).

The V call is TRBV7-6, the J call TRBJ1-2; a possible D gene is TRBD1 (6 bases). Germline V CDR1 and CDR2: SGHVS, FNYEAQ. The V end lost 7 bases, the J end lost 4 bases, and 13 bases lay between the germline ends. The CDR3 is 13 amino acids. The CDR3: CASKGGVAYGYTF. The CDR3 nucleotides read TGTGCCAGCAAGGGGGGCGTAGCCTATGGCTACACCTTC.

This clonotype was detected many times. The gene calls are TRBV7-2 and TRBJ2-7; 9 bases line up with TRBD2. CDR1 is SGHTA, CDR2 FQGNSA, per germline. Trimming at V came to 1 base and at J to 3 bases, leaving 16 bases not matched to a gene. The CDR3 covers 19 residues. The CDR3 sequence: CASSLDWWTSGGNYYEQYF. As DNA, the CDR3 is TGTGCCAGCAGCTTAGATTGGTGGACGAGCGGGGGGAACTACTACGAGCAGTACTTC. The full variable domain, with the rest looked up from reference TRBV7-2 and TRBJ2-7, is GAGVSQSPSNKVTEKGKDVELRCDPISGHTALYWYRQSLGQGLEFLIYFQGNSAPDKSGLPSDRFSAERTGGSVSTLTIQRTQQEDSAVYLCASSLDWWTSGGNYYEQYFGPGTRLTVT.

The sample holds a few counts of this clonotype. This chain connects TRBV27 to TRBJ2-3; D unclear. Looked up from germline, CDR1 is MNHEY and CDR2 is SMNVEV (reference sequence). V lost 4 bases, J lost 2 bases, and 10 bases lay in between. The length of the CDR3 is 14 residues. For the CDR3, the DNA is TGTGCCAGCAGTTCTCTCGCCACCACAGATACGCAGTATTTT. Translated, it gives CASSSLATTDTQYF.

CDR3 DNA: TGTGCCAGCAGCTTGCGTACAGGGGAGGGCACCGGGGAGCTGTTTTTT. Translated, it gives CASSLRTGEGTGELFF. V and J are TRBV11-3 and TRBJ2-2; D possibly matches TRBD1 or TRBD2 (7 bases each). Trimming pared 3 bases from V and 4 bases from J, leaving 15 bases between. Germline V gene data show CDR1 as SGHNT and CDR2 as YENEEA. This CDR3 is built from 16 residues.

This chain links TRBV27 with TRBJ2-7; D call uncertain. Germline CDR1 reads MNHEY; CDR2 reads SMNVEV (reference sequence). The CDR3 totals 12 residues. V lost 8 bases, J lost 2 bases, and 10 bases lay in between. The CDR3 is CASGVPPYEQYF. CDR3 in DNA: TGTGCCAGCGGAGTTCCTCCCTACGAGCAGTACTTC.

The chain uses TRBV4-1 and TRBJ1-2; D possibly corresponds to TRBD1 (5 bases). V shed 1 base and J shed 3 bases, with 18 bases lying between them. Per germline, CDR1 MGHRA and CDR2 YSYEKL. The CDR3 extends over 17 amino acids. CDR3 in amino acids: CASSQGQGPLGDYGYTF. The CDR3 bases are TGCGCCAGCAGCCAAGGGCAGGGACCCTTGGGAGACTATGGCTACACCTTC.

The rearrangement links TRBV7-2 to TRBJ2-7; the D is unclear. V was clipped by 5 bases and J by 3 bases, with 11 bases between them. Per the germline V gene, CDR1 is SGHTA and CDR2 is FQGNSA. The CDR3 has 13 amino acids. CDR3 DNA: TGTGCCAGCAGCCCCGCTCTCCGCTACGAGCAGTACTTC. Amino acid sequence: CASSPALRYEQYF.

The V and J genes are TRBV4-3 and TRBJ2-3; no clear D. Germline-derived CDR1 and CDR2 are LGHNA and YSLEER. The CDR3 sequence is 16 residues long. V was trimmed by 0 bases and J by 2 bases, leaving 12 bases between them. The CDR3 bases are TGCGCCAGCAGCCAAGATTACCCCTCCTACACAGATACGCAGTATTTT. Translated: CASSQDYPSYTDTQYF.

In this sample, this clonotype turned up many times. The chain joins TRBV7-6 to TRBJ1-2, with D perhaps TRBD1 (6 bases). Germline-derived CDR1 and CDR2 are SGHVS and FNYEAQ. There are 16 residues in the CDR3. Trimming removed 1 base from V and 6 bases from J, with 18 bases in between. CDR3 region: CASSLGTAARVDGYTF. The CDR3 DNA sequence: TGTGCCAGCAGCTTAGGGACAGCCGCTCGGGTGGATGGCTACACCTTC.

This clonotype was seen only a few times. CDR3 coding DNA: TGTGCCAGCAGCGTAGATGCGGGAGGGTACGAGCAGTACTTC. Protein product: CASSVDAGGYEQYF. V usage is TRBV9 and J usage is TRBJ2-7, with TRBD2 matching 9 bases. V gave up 0 bases and J gave up 4 bases; unmatched junction bases: 2. This CDR3 is built from 14 residues. Looked up from germline, CDR1 is SGDLS and CDR2 is YYNGEE. Full variable domain (outside the CDR3, taken from reference TRBV9 and TRBJ2-7): DSGVTQTPKHLITATGQRVTLRCSPRSGDLSVYWYQQSLDQGLQFLIQYYNGEERAKGNILERFSAQQFPDLHSELNLSSLELGDSALYFCASSVDAGGYEQYFGPGTRLTVT.